Below, 25 T cell receptor beta chains from the same sample are listed, as sequenced in a study of blood T cell repertoires in COVID-19. Some clones are missing from TCRdb's copy, which holds only in-frame ones; the method was immunoSEQ multiplex PCR. The data hold some 150,000 clones, with around 83% observed a single time. Source material: peripheral blood. Receptors were obtained from a woman between 55 and 75 years old with COVID-19, enrolled during active disease.

The chain employs TRBV3-1 (or the pseudogene TRBV3-2) and TRBJ1-1; D call uncertain. Trimming removed 4 bases at V and 3 bases at J, with 12 bases between. Germline-derived CDR1 and CDR2 are LGHDT and YNNKEL (reference sequence). The CDR3 totals 14 residues. DNA for the CDR3: TGTGCCAGCAGCCCCTTCCCGAGAGACACTGAAGCTTTCTTT. It is translated as CASSPFPRDTEAFF.

CDR3 loop: CASPSPLHF. The CDR3 DNA reads TGTGCCAGCCCATCACCCCTCCACTTT. The chain carries TRBV12-3 or TRBV12-4 and TRBJ1-6; D unresolved. The CDR3 totals 9 residues. V dropped 8 bases and J dropped 10 bases, with 3 bases sitting between them.

CDR3 sequence: CASRSQGLANEKLFF. CDR3 DNA sequence: TGTGCCAGCAGGTCTCAGGGTTTGGCTAATGAAAAACTGTTTTTT. The V gene is TRBV5-6, the J gene TRBJ1-4; perhaps TRBD1 as D (5 bases). Germline assignment: CDR1 SGHDT and CDR2 YYEEEE. The CDR3 loop spans 15 amino acids. Trimming shortened V by 5 bases and J by 3 bases, and 14 bases separated the two germline ends. The whole variable domain, remainder taken from reference TRBV5-6 and TRBJ1-4, is DAGVTQSPTHLIKTRGQQVTLRCSPKSGHDTVSWYQQALGQGPQFIFQYYEEEERQRGNFPDRFSGHQFPNYSSELNVNALLLGDSALYLCASRSQGLANEKLFFGSGTQLSVL.

This chain joins TRBV5-1 and TRBJ1-1; 8 bases line up with TRBD1. From germline, CDR1 is SGHRS and CDR2 YFSETQ. V gave up 3 bases and J gave up 4 bases; unmatched junction bases: 2. This CDR3 spans 13 amino acids. The CDR3 sequence is CASSSTGGTEAFF. CDR3 nucleotides: TGCGCCAGCAGCTCAACAGGGGGCACTGAAGCTTTCTTT.

V and J are TRBV30 and TRBJ1-6; 7 bases are a match to TRBD1. V trimming: 0 bases; J trimming: 6 bases; junction bases outside the gene matches: 5. Per the germline V gene, CDR1 is GTSNPN and CDR2 is SVGIG (reference sequence). The CDR3 sequence is 15 residues long. The CDR3 sequence: CAWSVGGLGNSPLHF. CDR3 DNA sequence: TGTGCCTGGAGTGTAGGGGGCCTGGGTAATTCACCCCTCCACTTT.

V gene TRBV6-5 combines with J gene TRBJ2-1, with TRBD2 identical over 10 bases. With 6 bases clipped from V and 3 bases from J, the junction kept 5 bases outside the gene matches. CDR3 length: 15 residues. CDR1 is MNHEY and CDR2 is SVGAGI in the germline V gene. The CDR3 DNA is TGTGCCAGCAGACTAGCGGGGCAGATCTACAATGAGCAGTTCTTC. Translating gives CASRLAGQIYNEQFF.

The sample holds a few counts of this clone. The chain's CDR3 is CASSPTGSGGYTF. The CDR3 nucleotides are TGTGCCAGCAGCCCCACAGGGAGCGGCGGCTACACCTTC. J is TRBJ1-2 and V is TRBV3-1 (or the pseudogene TRBV3-2); D is perhaps TRBD1 (6 bases). Trimming took 4 bases from V and 8 from J, leaving 14 bases between them. The CDR3 runs to 13 residues. Germline V gives CDR1 LGHDT, CDR2 YNNKEL (reference sequence).

The V call is TRBV3-1 (or the pseudogene TRBV3-2), the J call TRBJ1-2; D is ambiguous. Trimming shortened V by 4 bases and J by 0 bases, and 9 bases separated the two germline ends. CDR1 is LGHDT and CDR2 is YNNKEL in the germline V gene (reference sequence). CDR3 length: 14 residues. CDR3 sequence: CASSPSGTNYGYTF. As DNA, the CDR3 is TGTGCCAGCAGCCCTTCCGGGACTAACTATGGCTACACCTTC.

The rearrangement uses TRBV7-8 and TRBJ1-2, with unresolved D. V was pared by 4 bases and J by 8 bases, with 29 bases between. Per the germline V gene, CDR1 is SGHVS and CDR2 is FQNEAQ. The CDR3 is made up of 18 amino acids. CDR3 nucleotides: TGTGCCAGCAGCTCAGTACGTAGCGGGCTCCTCCCCGGCCGCGGCTACACCTTC. This gives the protein CASSSVRSGLLPGRGYTF.

Only one count was recorded for this clone. The V and J genes are TRBV9 and TRBJ1-2, with 9 bases aligning to TRBD1. CDR3 length: 16 residues. The germline gives CDR1 SGDLS, CDR2 YYNGEE. Unmatched junction bases numbered 11, after V lost 0 bases and J lost 8 bases. For the CDR3, the DNA is TGTGCCAGCAGCGTAGTGGTCGCCGGGACAGGGTCGGGCTACACCTTC. Its translation is CASSVVVAGTGSGYTF.

V usage is TRBV7-3 and J usage is TRBJ2-2; 10 nucleotides line up with TRBD2. This CDR3 contains 19 residues. J gave up 0 bases and V 1 base, and 8 bases lay outside the gene matches. Germline CDR1 is SGHTA and CDR2 is FQGTGA. Here the CDR3 DNA reads TGTGCCAGCAGCTTAATTTCTCGGCTAGCGGGAGCGAACACCGGGGAGCTGTTTTTT. Translated: CASSLISRLAGANTGELFF.

The chain couples TRBV6-5 to TRBJ1-6; D gene ambiguous. Germline V gene lookup returns CDR1 MNHEY and CDR2 SVGAGI. The CDR3 covers 15 residues. The V gene lost 6 bases and the J gene lost 5 bases, with 14 bases spanning the gap. The CDR3 here is CASRPPYRNNSPLHF. The CDR3 nucleotides read TGTGCCAGCAGACCCCCTTATAGAAATAATTCACCCCTCCACTTT.

The chain joins TRBV3-1 (or the pseudogene TRBV3-2) to TRBJ2-3; D is unresolved. V lost 4 bases and J 0 bases, leaving 11 bases between the germline ends. CDR3 length: 15 amino acids. Germline assignment: CDR1 LGHDT and CDR2 YNNKEL (reference sequence). The CDR3 here is CASSPTRTSTDTQYF. The CDR3 DNA reads TGTGCCAGCAGCCCTACCCGAACTAGCACAGATACGCAGTATTTT.

The chain joins TRBV6-2 or TRBV6-3 to TRBJ1-4; D unresolved. The germline V gene has CDR1 MNHEY and CDR2 SVGEGT. V shed 2 bases and J shed 6 bases, with 7 bases lying between them. This CDR3 has 13 amino acids. The CDR3 DNA reads TGTGCCAGCAGTTACCGGCGGGATGAAAAACTGTTTTTT. Translated, it gives CASSYRRDEKLFF.

The V and J genes are TRBV18 and TRBJ1-2; D is unresolved. The CDR3 loop spans 13 amino acids. CDR1 KGHSH and CDR2 LQKENI come from the germline V gene. The V gene lost 6 bases and the J gene lost 5 bases, with 13 bases spanning the gap. The CDR3, as DNA: TGTGCCAGCTCCCAGGCGGAGGCGTATGGCTACACCTTC. Amino acid sequence: CASSQAEAYGYTF.

V and J are TRBV11-2 and TRBJ2-1; D is undetermined. Germline V gives CDR1 SGHAT, CDR2 FQNNGV. V dropped 10 bases and J dropped 1 base, with 5 bases sitting between them. The CDR3 sequence is 11 residues long. CDR3 protein: CATGSYNEQFF. The CDR3 nucleotides are TGTGCCACCGGGTCCTACAATGAGCAGTTCTTC. Based on the CDR3 plus reference TRBV11-2 and TRBJ2-1, the full variable domain is EAGVAQSPRYKIIEKRQSVAFWCNPISGHATLYWYQQILGQGPKLLIQFQNNGVVDDSQLPKDRFSAERLKGVDSTLKIQPAKLEDSAVYLCATGSYNEQFFGPGTRLTVL.

This chain joins TRBV19 and TRBJ2-1; 9 bases match TRBD2. The CDR3 totals 17 residues. V shed 6 bases, J shed 6 bases, and the junction held 15 bases outside the gene matches. CDR1 is LNHDA and CDR2 is SQIVND in the germline V gene (reference sequence). CDR3 region: CASSLRGAGGRGNEQFF. The CDR3 DNA reads as TGTGCCAGTAGCCTTCGGGGCGCGGGAGGGCGGGGCAATGAGCAGTTCTTC.

This sequence joins TRBV11-2 and TRBJ1-2; D not resolved. Between the trimmed V and J ends, which lost 1 base and 6 bases, there was a span of 27 bases. The germline V gene has CDR1 SGHAT and CDR2 FQNNGV. The CDR3 has 19 residues. The DNA of the CDR3 is TGTGCCAGCAGCTTAGGGGGAGTTTTTCGTGACGGTTTAAGGCATGGCTACACCTTC. This translates into CASSLGGVFRDGLRHGYTF.

The V gene is TRBV7-8, the J gene TRBJ1-6; 10 nucleotides agree with TRBD1. This CDR3 is 15 amino acids long. Germline values: CDR1 SGHVS, CDR2 FQNEAQ. V shed 6 bases and J 10 bases; nucleotides not matched to a gene: 9. As DNA, the CDR3 is TGTGCCAGCAGTTGGGACAGGGGTTTACGATCACCCCTCCACTTT. Translation gives CASSWDRGLRSPLHF. Combining the CDR3 with reference TRBV7-8 and TRBJ1-6 gives the whole variable domain GAGVSQSPRYKVAKRGQDVALRCDPISGHVSLFWYQQALGQGPEFLTYFQNEAQLDKSGLPSDRFFAERPEGSVSTLKIQRTQQEDSAVYLCASSWDRGLRSPLHFGNGTRLTVT.

This chain connects TRBV5-1 to TRBJ2-1; 9 bases are shared with TRBD2. Germline trimming cut 1 base from V and 7 bases from J; bases unmatched to any gene: 6. This CDR3 comprises 15 residues. The germline V gene encodes CDR1 SGHRS and CDR2 YFSETQ. CDR3 loop: CASSLLAGEVNEQFF. In DNA form, the CDR3 reads TGCGCCAGCAGCTTGTTAGCGGGAGAAGTTAATGAGCAGTTCTTC.

This sequence joins TRBV6-4 and TRBJ2-2; D is possibly TRBD2 (5 bases). The CDR3 has 14 residues. V was pared by 6 bases and J by 3 bases, with 11 bases between. The V gene's germline CDR1 is MRHNA and CDR2 SNTAGT. CDR3: CASRGGRDTGELFF. CDR3 nucleotides: TGTGCCAGCAGAGGTGGGAGAGACACCGGGGAGCTGTTTTTT.

The gene calls are TRBV29-1 and TRBJ1-2; a weak D match, TRBD1 (6 bases). The germline gives CDR1 SQVTM, CDR2 ANQGSEA. V was pared by 6 bases and J by 7 bases, with 18 bases between. The CDR3 contains 13 residues. This CDR3 reads CSVTTGRISGYTF. CDR3 nucleotides: TGCAGCGTGACGACAGGCCGGATAAGTGGCTACACCTTC.

In nucleotides, the CDR3 is TGCGCCAGCAGAGAGCGCGGCCCCAATGAAAAACTGTTTTTT. As protein: CASRERGPNEKLFF. The V and J genes are TRBV4-1 and TRBJ1-4, with unresolved D. The CDR3 extends over 14 amino acids. V gave up 6 bases and J gave up 5 bases, with 13 bases separating them. Per the germline V gene, CDR1 is MGHRA and CDR2 is YSYEKL.

The chain has TRBV11-2 and TRBJ2-3, with D tentatively TRBD2 (6 bases). The CDR3 runs 15 residues. From germline, CDR1 is SGHAT and CDR2 FQNNGV. Trimming cost V 5 bases and J 0 bases, with 12 bases left between them. The CDR3 spells CASSPRLVSTDTQYF. CDR3 bases: TGTGCCAGCAGCCCCCGACTAGTGAGCACAGATACGCAGTATTTT.

The V gene is TRBV20-1, the J gene TRBJ2-3; TRBD2 agrees at 8 bases. The CDR3 has 17 amino acids. Trimming at V came to 3 bases and at J to 4 bases, leaving 15 bases not matched to a gene. Germline CDR1 reads DFQATT; CDR2 reads SNEGSKA (reference sequence). CDR3 region: CSASGRMSGSRADTQYF. The CDR3 DNA reads as TGCAGTGCTAGTGGTCGGATGAGCGGGAGCCGCGCAGATACGCAGTATTTT.